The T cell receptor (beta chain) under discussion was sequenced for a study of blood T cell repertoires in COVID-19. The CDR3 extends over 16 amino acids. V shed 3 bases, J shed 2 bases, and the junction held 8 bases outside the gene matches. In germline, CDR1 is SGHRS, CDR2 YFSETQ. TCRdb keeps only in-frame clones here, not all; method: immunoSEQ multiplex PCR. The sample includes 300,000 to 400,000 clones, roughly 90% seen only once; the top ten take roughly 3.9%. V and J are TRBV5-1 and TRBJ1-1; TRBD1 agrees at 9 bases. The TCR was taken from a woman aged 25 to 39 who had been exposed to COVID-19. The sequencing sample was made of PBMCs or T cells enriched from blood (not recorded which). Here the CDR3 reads CASSWRTGAGNTEAFF. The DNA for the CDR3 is TGCGCCAGCAGCTGGAGGACAGGGGCGGGAAACACTGAAGCTTTCTTT.